These T cell receptor beta chains were read from a single sample in a study of regulatory T cells in long-lasting Graves disease. Each CDR3 protein gets one entry after TCRdb re-called the multiplex PCR reads with MiXCR. The sample holds hundreds of thousands of distinct CDR3 sequences, 15% to 20% seen once. The same specimen was also included in a second study, on T cells in Graves' hyperthyroidism and ophthalmopathy.

The sample in question was peripheral blood mononuclear cells (PBMCs), obtained at new diagnosis, from a patient treated with antithyroid drugs. The receptor set was obtained from a woman aged 30 to 39 with Graves disease. Each CDR3 is given with its conserved first and last residue. D genes are given only for firm matches. A row's size may be missing; if present it is once, few, many or a size class.

d_gene	v_gene	len	j_gene	abundance	CDR3nt	CDR3aa
TRBD2	TRBV28	16	TRBJ2-4	many	TGTGCCAGCACTAGATTCCTCGGGGGGACCAAAAACATTCAGTACTTC	CASTRFLGGTKNIQYF
NA	TRBV5-1	14	TRBJ2-1	many	TGCGCCAGCACCTGGGACACGAAATACAATGAGCAGTTCTTC	CASTWDTKYNEQFF
NA	TRBV7-3	16	TRBJ1-1	few	TGTGCCAGCAGCCCGAACCTGGGGGGGGTGAACACTGAAGGTTTCTTT	CASSPNLGGVNTEGFF
NA	TRBV5-1	12	TRBJ1-1	many	TGCGCCAGCAGCTTGGACCAGTCAGCGGCTTTCTTT	CASSLDQSAAFF
NA	TRBV13	14	TRBJ2-5	few	TGTGCCAGCAGCTTAGAAGCGAGCCAAGAGACCCAGTACTTC	CASSLEASQETQYF
TRBD1	TRBV19	15	TRBJ2-7	NA	TGTGCCAGTAGGCCGGGACAGGGGGCCTCCTACGAGCAGTACTTC	CASRPGQGASYEQYF
NA	TRBV7-9	14	TRBJ1-2	NA	TGTGCCAGCAGCCGACCAGGGGCCGGGGAGGGCTACACCTTC	CASSRPGAGEGYTF
NA	TRBV28	12	TRBJ2-1	NA	TGTGCCAGCAGTCCACTAGTGAATGAGCAGTTCTTC	CASSPLVNEQFF
TRBD1	TRBV27	13	TRBJ2-7	many	TGTGCCAGCAGTTCCCGGGACAGGGGCGAGCAGTACTTC	CASSSRDRGEQYF
NA	TRBV11-2	14	TRBJ2-7	many	TGTGCCAGCAGCTTCGCCTGGGACTCCCGGAGTCAGTACTTC	CASSFAWDSRSQYF
NA	TRBV27	17	TRBJ1-2	many	TGTGCCAGCAGTTCGACTTACTCACAGGGTGGAGAGGATGGCTACACCTTC	CASSSTYSQGGEDGYTF
NA	TRBV18	13	TRBJ2-7	many	TGTGCCAGCTCCCCTGCGAAGAACTACGAGCAGTACTTC	CASSPAKNYEQYF
TRBD1	TRBV6-4	17	TRBJ1-4	few	TGTGCCAGCGCCGAAACCGGGACAGGGTTGCCTAATGAAAAACTGTTTTTT	CASAETGTGLPNEKLFF
NA	TRBV2	14	TRBJ2-3	many	TGTGCCAGCACTCGGGGTAGCCGCACAGATACGCAGTATTTT	CASTRGSRTDTQYF
TRBD1	TRBV5-1	16	TRBJ2-2	NA	TGCGCCAGCAGCCCAAAGGGACAGGGTAACACCGGGGAGCTGTTTTTT	CASSPKGQGNTGELFF
TRBD2	TRBV28	13	TRBJ2-3	few	TGTGCCAGCAACCGCGGGGGGTCAGATACGCAGTATTTT	CASNRGGSDTQYF
NA	TRBV3-1	15	TRBJ1-5	once	TGTGCCAGCAGCAAGGACGGGGGCAGCGATCAGCCCCAGCATTTT	CASSKDGGSDQPQHF
NA	TRBV18	19	TRBJ2-6	many	TGTGCCAGCTCACGGGCAACTCCGGGAACTTTCTCTGGGGCCAACGTCCTGACTTTC	CASSRATPGTFSGANVLTF
NA	TRBV30	13	TRBJ1-1	few	TGTGCCTGGAGTGTACGGTGGGGCACTGAAGCTTTCTTT	CAWSVRWGTEAFF
NA	TRBV7-6	14	TRBJ2-7	few	TGTGCCAGCAGCTCTGGGACTGGCTGGGTCGAGCAGTACTTC	CASSSGTGWVEQYF
NA	TRBV7-9	17	TRBJ2-1	NA	TGTGCCAGCAGCTTAAACCTCCGGCTAGGAATGCTCTATGAGCAGTTCTTC	CASSLNLRLGMLYEQFF
NA	TRBV12-3/TRBV12-4	14	TRBJ1-1	many	TGTGCCAGCAGTTTAATGGACCTGAACACTGAAGCTTTCTTT	CASSLMDLNTEAFF
TRBD2	TRBV6-2/TRBV6-3	17	TRBJ2-1	NA	TGTGCCAGCAGTTACTCGATAGGCGGGAGCTCCTACAATGAGCAGTTCTTC	CASSYSIGGSSYNEQFF
NA	TRBV29-1	15	TRBJ1-2	NA	TGCAGCGCTCTGACCAGGGACGTTGATTTCGATGGCTACACCTTC	CSALTRDVDFDGYTF
NA	TRBV20-1	13	TRBJ2-1	many	TGCAGTGCTAGATTGACAGGCAACAATGAGCAGTTCTTC	CSARLTGNNEQFF
TRBD2	TRBV24-1	18	TRBJ2-6	many	TGTGCCACCAGTGATGGCGCGCGGGGGAACTCTGGGGCCAACGTCCTGACTTTC	CATSDGARGNSGANVLTF
NA	TRBV5-4	13	TRBJ1-2	NA	TGTGCCAGCAGCCCTGGAGGCCCGGGAGGCTACACCTTC	CASSPGGPGGYTF
NA	TRBV7-9	14	TRBJ2-1	NA	TGTGCCAGCAGCCCCCCGGGGGACTACAATGAGCAGTTCTTC	CASSPPGDYNEQFF
TRBD2	TRBV6-5	18	TRBJ2-5	many	TGTGCCAGCAGTTACTCGATTGGGCGGGAGGCCCTCCAAGAGACCCAGTACTTC	CASSYSIGREALQETQYF
TRBD2	TRBV20-1	15	TRBJ2-1	NA	TGCAGTGCTAGTGTCGCTAGCGGAGCCTACAATGAGCAGTTCTTC	CSASVASGAYNEQFF
NA	TRBV14	14	TRBJ2-2	few	TGTGCCAGCAGCCAAGTTTGGCGCACCGGGGAGCTGTTTTTT	CASSQVWRTGELFF
NA	TRBV20-1	12	TRBJ2-7	many	TGCAGTGCTAGGGGGGGATACTACGAGCAGTACTTC	CSARGGYYEQYF
NA	TRBV4-1	17	TRBJ2-1	NA	TGCGCCAGCAGCCAAGATCGGAGGACTTACTACTACAATGAGCAGTTCTTC	CASSQDRRTYYYNEQFF
NA	TRBV20-1	12	TRBJ2-5	many	TGCAGTGCTAGGTGGCCCCAAGAGACCCAGTACTTC	CSARWPQETQYF
NA	TRBV28	12	TRBJ1-1	NA	TGTGCCAGTAGTAATTTAAACACTGAAGCTTCCTTT	CASSNLNTEASF
TRBD1	TRBV28	15	TRBJ2-7	many	TGTGCCAGCAGCCCACTCCGGGACAGGGGCTACGAGCAGTACTTC	CASSPLRDRGYEQYF
TRBD2	TRBV3-1	23	TRBJ2-3	many	TGTGCCAGCAGCCAAGGCGCTCAGCGGGAGTTAGGGTTAGGGTCGTATAGCACAGATACGCAGTATTTT	CASSQGAQRELGLGSYSTDTQYF
NA	TRBV7-9	14	TRBJ2-1	few	TGTGCCAGCAGCTTAGATGGTTGGGTTTCTGAGCAGTTCTTC	CASSLDGWVSEQFF
NA	TRBV5-1	12	TRBJ1-1	NA	TGCGCCGGCAGCTTCCGGGGCACTGAAGCTTTCTTT	CAGSFRGTEAFF
NA	TRBV2	15	TRBJ1-5	many	TGTGCCAGCAGTGAAGCGCGGCCTAGCAATCAGCCCCAGCATTTT	CASSEARPSNQPQHF
TRBD2	TRBV7-9	18	TRBJ2-2	many	TGTGCCAGCAGCTTTGGACTAGCGGGAGCCACGAGGACCGGGGAGCTGTTTTTT	CASSFGLAGATRTGELFF
TRBD2	TRBV19	15	TRBJ2-1	many	TGTGCCAGTAGAAGGACTAGCGGGAGTCCCAATGAGCAGTTCTTC	CASRRTSGSPNEQFF
NA	TRBV5-4	16	TRBJ2-5	few	TGTGCCAGCAGCTTGGATCTGGCAGTTCCTAGGGAGACCCAGTACTTC	CASSLDLAVPRETQYF
TRBD2	TRBV6-4	15	TRBJ2-7	many	TGTGCCAGCAGAGAGACTAGCCCTAGCTCCTACGAGCAGTACTTC	CASRETSPSSYEQYF
NA	TRBV27	13	TRBJ2-5	few	TGTGCCAGCAGTTCTCAGGGTCCTAAGACCCAGTACTTC	CASSSQGPKTQYF
TRBD1	TRBV28	14	TRBJ1-5	many	TGTGCCAGCAGCCGTACAGGGGGCCATCAGCCCCAGCATTTT	CASSRTGGHQPQHF
TRBD1	TRBV5-1	15	TRBJ2-7	many	TGCGCCAGCAGCCTCTGGACAGGGGTAGGCTACGAGCAGTACTTC	CASSLWTGVGYEQYF
NA	TRBV4-2	15	TRBJ2-7	NA	TGTGCCAGCAGCCAGACCGGGACACGGGCGGGGGAGCAGTACTTC	CASSQTGTRAGEQYF